These 9 T cell receptor beta chains came from one sample sequenced in a study of STAT5B mutations in CD4+ large granular lymphocyte leukemia. Generated by immunoSEQ multiplex PCR, the TCRdb table keeps only in-frame clones and is missing some. Here the sample spans a few thousand clones, 79% being singletons. Sample: PBMCs. These receptors were taken from a woman aged 70-85 years with CD4+ T-cell large granular lymphocyte leukemia.

The rearrangement joins TRBV29-1 to TRBJ1-3; D gene ambiguous. CDR1 and CDR2 (germline): SQVTM, ANQGSEA. This CDR3 is 14 amino acids long. V gave up 1 base and J gave up 0 bases, with 7 bases separating them. CDR3 amino acids: CSVEGAGSGNTIYF. CDR3 DNA: TGCAGCGTTGAAGGGGCAGGCTCTGGAAACACCATATATTTT. The full variable domain, rest sourced from reference TRBV29-1 and TRBJ1-3, is SAVISQKPSRDICQRGTSLTIQCQVDSQVTMMFWYRQQPGQSLTLIATANQGSEATYESGFVIDKFPISRPNLTFSTLTVSNMSPEDSSIYLCSVEGAGSGNTIYFGEGSWLTVV.

The chain is built from TRBV19 and TRBJ2-7; tentatively, D is TRBD1 (5 bases). The CDR3 consists of 13 residues. The V end was cut by 8 bases, the J end by 0 bases, with 11 bases between. Germline V gene data show CDR1 as LNHDA and CDR2 as SQIVND (reference sequence). DNA for the CDR3: TGTGCCAGTCAACAGGACAACTCCTACGAGCAGTACTTC. Protein product: CASQQDNSYEQYF.

The chain has TRBV7-2 and TRBJ1-4; a possible D gene is TRBD1 (6 bases). V dropped 5 bases and J dropped 8 bases, with 18 bases sitting between them. CDR1 is SGHTA and CDR2 is FQGNSA in the germline V gene. CDR3 length: 15 amino acids. The CDR3 loop is CASSPIQGSREKLFF. The DNA for the CDR3 is TGTGCCAGCAGCCCCATCCAGGGGTCCCGGGAAAAACTGTTTTTT.

V is TRBV19 and J is TRBJ1-2; 12 bases fit TRBD1. Per the germline V gene, CDR1 is LNHDA and CDR2 is SQIVND (reference sequence). The CDR3 covers 14 residues. The ends lost 6 bases at V and 5 bases at J; junction bases unmatched: 4. CDR3: CASSWDRGLYGYTF. The CDR3 DNA sequence: TGTGCCAGTAGCTGGGACAGGGGGCTTTATGGCTACACCTTC.

The count of this clone is one. The V and J genes are TRBV27 and TRBJ2-3; the match to TRBD1 covers 7 bases. After removal of 2 bases from V and 0 bases from J, the junction contained 8 bases not matched to a gene. CDR1 is MNHEY, CDR2 SMNVEV, per germline (reference sequence). The CDR3 totals 17 residues. The CDR3 nucleotides are TGTGCCAGCAGTTTAACCTCGGGGACAGCTAGCACAGATACGCAGTATTTT. As protein: CASSLTSGTASTDTQYF.

This clone came up a few times. The junction differs from germline at one of its ends, possibly a read error. The chain employs TRBV4-2 and TRBJ2-5; D is perhaps TRBD2 (7 bases). This CDR3 contains 18 residues. The germline gives CDR1 LGHNA, CDR2 YNFKEQ. CDR3 region: CASSKEGGGPSRQETQYF. CDR3 bases: TGTGCCAGCAGCAAAGAGGGGGGAGGGCCTTCCCGTCAAGAGACCCAGTACTTC.

In the case of this clone: The limits of the CDR3 on the DNA are not certain, so only TCRdb's listed CDR3 is given. V is TRBV5-6 and J is TRBJ1-2; no check of the table's D call, TRBD1, against the DNA was made. The length of the CDR3 is 17 amino acids, counting both ends. CDR1 and CDR2 from the germline V gene are SGHDT and YYEEEE. The chain's CDR3 is CASSSSDRGLANYGYTF.

The V and J genes are TRBV7-3 and TRBJ1-1, with D possibly TRBD1 on 6 matching bases. Germline V CDR1 and CDR2: SGHTA, FQGTGA. The CDR3 runs 15 residues. V was clipped by 2 bases and J by 1 base, with 11 bases between them. CDR3 coding DNA: TGTGCCAGCAGCTTATTTGCACAGGGGAACACTGAAGCTTTCTTT. It codes for CASSLFAQGNTEAFF.

In DNA, the CDR3 is TGCAGCGTTGAATGGTTCGGAATAGGAAGCTACAATGAGCAGTTCTTC. Translating gives CSVEWFGIGSYNEQFF. The V call is TRBV29-1, the J call TRBJ2-1; D remains unclear. V was trimmed by 2 bases and J by 3 bases, leaving 17 bases between them. Germline V gives CDR1 SQVTM, CDR2 ANQGSEA. CDR3 size: 16 residues.